These T cell receptor beta chains were read from a single sample in a study of T cells in Graves' hyperthyroidism and ophthalmopathy. TCRdb reprocessed the multiplex PCR reads via MiXCR and lists one record per CDR3 protein. The sample shows around 200,000 distinct CDR3 sequences, 15% to 20% of them seen only once. Material for sequencing was blood. The receptors stem from a man aged 35 to 55 with Graves' hyperthyroidism. Both conserved end residues are part of each CDR3. Clone size is shown for a subset of rows, as once, few, many or a class of expanded clone.

clone size	V gene	J gene	CDR3 length	CDR3 protein
-	TRBV6-5	TRBJ1-2	16	CASSYTRQTTNHGYTF
many	TRBV2	TRBJ2-7	13	CASSGNLSYEQYF
-	TRBV5-1	TRBJ1-3	16	CASSLDRVRLGNTIYF
many	TRBV5-6	TRBJ2-3	15	CASSYDRVGTDTQYF
many	TRBV9	TRBJ2-7	11	CASSEVGEQYF
few	TRBV25-1	TRBJ2-1	15	CASRTSGGGYNEQFF
-	TRBV5-1	TRBJ1-2	14	CASSLGTALYGYTF
many	TRBV6-2/TRBV6-3	TRBJ2-7	17	CASSSTPGAGGLSEQYF
many	TRBV2	TRBJ2-7	15	CASSNGGILSYEQYF
-	TRBV29-1	TRBJ2-2	18	CSVRRLVRGKANTGELFF
many	TRBV5-1	TRBJ2-1	13	CASSSTGLVEQFF
-	TRBV11-2	TRBJ2-3	16	CASSWGQGGFTDTQYF
few	TRBV6-1	TRBJ1-4	15	CASRYRDRVGEKLFF
many	TRBV6-6	TRBJ2-7	15	CASSYKGWRSYEQYF
few	TRBV6-2/TRBV6-3	TRBJ2-3	22	CASSYSSLRSTGSGAVINTQYF
many	TRBV28	TRBJ1-2	18	CASSLSGTGGFSNYGYTF
many	TRBV5-6	TRBJ1-1	17	CASRTTFGRGLGTEAFF
many	TRBV6-1	TRBJ2-3	16	CASSEAGRIVTDTQYF
many	TRBV12-3/TRBV12-4	TRBJ2-2	17	CASSSSKGGSTTGELFF
once	TRBV7-2	TRBJ2-1	15	CASSFRTGGDNEQFF
many	TRBV15	TRBJ2-7	14	CATSRDRGNYEQYF
many	TRBV11-2	TRBJ1-2	15	CASSPGQGDFYGYTF
many	TRBV9	TRBJ2-1	12	CASSVVANEQFF